This T cell receptor beta chain derives from a study of blood T cell repertoires in COVID-19. Study-level information: Some COVID-19 samples were acute and others convalescent; all came from the United States, Italy and Spain. The cDNA or gDNA used as material had been derived from T cells, B-cell-depleted T cells, or PBMCs.

Only in-frame clones appear in the TCRdb table, and some are missing; sequencing was by immunoSEQ multiplex PCR. The sample contains under 150,000 clones, approximately 86% of which appear only once. The source is a woman aged 50 to 60 who had recovered from COVID-19. Sequenced material: peripheral blood.

CDR3 in amino acids: CASTLNRAQPQHF. Here the CDR3 DNA reads TGTGCCAGCACCCTGAACAGGGCACAGCCCCAGCATTTT. The gene calls are TRBV6-5 and TRBJ1-5; possible D gene TRBD1, 6 bases. Per germline, CDR1 MNHEY and CDR2 SVGAGI. Trimming removed 7 bases at V and 7 bases at J, with 14 bases between. This CDR3 contains 13 residues.